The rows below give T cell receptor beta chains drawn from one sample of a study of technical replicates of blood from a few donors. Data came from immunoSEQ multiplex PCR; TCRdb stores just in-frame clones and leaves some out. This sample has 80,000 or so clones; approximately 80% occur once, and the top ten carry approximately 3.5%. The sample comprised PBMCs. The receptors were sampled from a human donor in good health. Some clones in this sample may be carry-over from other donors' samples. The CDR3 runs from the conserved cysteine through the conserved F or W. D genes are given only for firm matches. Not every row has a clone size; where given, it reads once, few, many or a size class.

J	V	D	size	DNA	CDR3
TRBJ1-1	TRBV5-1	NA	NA	TGCGCCAGCAGGCGGGGGTCCGGGGATAAGACTGAAGCTTTCTTT	CASRRGSGDKTEAFF
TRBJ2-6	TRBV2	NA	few	TGTGCCAGCAGTGCTACCATTTCTGGGGCCAACGTCCTGACTTTC	CASSATISGANVLTF
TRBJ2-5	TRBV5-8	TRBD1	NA	TGTGCCAGCAGCGCCGGGACAGGGGCAGGGGGAGAGACCCAGTACTTC	CASSAGTGAGGETQYF
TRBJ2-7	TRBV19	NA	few	TGTGCCACTGGAGCCTCTCCAAATTCCTACGAGCAGTACTTC	CATGASPNSYEQYF
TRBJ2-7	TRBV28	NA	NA	TGTGCCAGCAGTTTTGCCGGAGCATCCTACGAGCAGTACTTC	CASSFAGASYEQYF
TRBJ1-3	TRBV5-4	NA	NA	TGTGCCAGCAGCTTGGATTTGGCTGCTGGAAACACCATATATTTT	CASSLDLAAGNTIYF
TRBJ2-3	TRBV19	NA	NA	TGTGCCAGTAGCCGACAGCTAGATACGCAGTATTTT	CASSRQLDTQYF
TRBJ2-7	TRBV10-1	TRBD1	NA	TGCGCCAACCGCGCGGACAGGCCCTCCTACGAGCAGTACTTC	CANRADRPSYEQYF
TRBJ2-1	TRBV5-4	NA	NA	TGTGCCAGCAGCTTGCTCTCGGGGGGCAACTACAATGAGCAGTTCTTC	CASSLLSGGNYNEQFF
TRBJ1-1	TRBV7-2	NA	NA	TGTGCCAGCAGCTTATTCCGGGGGGTCGGGAACACTGAAGCTTTCTTT	CASSLFRGVGNTEAFF
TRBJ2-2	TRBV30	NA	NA	TGTGCCTGGAGAGGGGCCGGGGAGCTGTTTTTT	CAWRGAGELFF
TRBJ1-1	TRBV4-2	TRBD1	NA	TGTGCCAGCAGCCAAGTGGGTATGGGACAGGGAAGGGAAGCTTTCTTT	CASSQVGMGQGREAFF
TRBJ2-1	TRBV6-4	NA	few	TGTGCCAGCAGTGACTCCGCCAGGCACCAATTCAATGAGCAGTTCTTC	CASSDSARHQFNEQFF
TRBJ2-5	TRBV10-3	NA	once	TGTGCCATCAGTGATTCGGTGGCCCAGTACTTC	CAISDSVAQYF
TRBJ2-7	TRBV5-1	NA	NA	TGCGCCAGCAGCTGGGGCTGGACACTGAGCTCCTACGAGCAGTACTTC	CASSWGWTLSSYEQYF
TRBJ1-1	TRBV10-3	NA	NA	TGTGCCATCAGTGAGTCCCTCACTGAAGCTTTCTTT	CAISESLTEAFF
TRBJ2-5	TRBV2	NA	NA	TGTGCCAGCAGTGTGCCCCTGGGCCTGGAGACCCAGTACTTC	CASSVPLGLETQYF
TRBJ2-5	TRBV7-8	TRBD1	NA	TGTGCCAGCAGCTACCTCTATGGGACAGGGGGAGAGACCCAGTACTTC	CASSYLYGTGGETQYF